This TCR beta chain emerged from a study of T cell clonality in common variable immunodeficiency. Regarding the study as a whole: CVID subjects shared fewer TCRbeta clones than healthy controls did. Fewer deletions and N-nucleotide insertions were reportedly seen in common variable immunodeficiency TCR beta sequences.

Germline V CDR1 and CDR2: MNHNS, SASEGT. The CDR3 spans 15 residues. Trimming stripped 2 bases from V and 1 base from J, with 11 bases between. Comments on this clone: The antigen remains unidentified. The missing CDR3 end, 3 residues past where the read stops, is filled in from the germline J gene.

Repertoires were generated with immunoSEQ multiplex PCR, while TCRdb's copy carries only in-frame clones and drops some. Recorded here are about 21,000 clones, none singletons. The sample was peripheral blood mononuclear cells. The rearrangement joins TRBV6-1 to TRBJ1-2; no definite D call. The receptor comes from a human donor with common variable immunodeficiency. The CDR3 sequence is CASSERPSDNYGYTF. The DNA read from the CDR3 is TGTGCCAGCAGTGAAAGGCCATCCGATAACTATGGC.